The 9 T cell receptor beta chains given below trace back to one sample, sequenced in a study of blood T cell repertoires in COVID-19. TCRdb keeps only in-frame clones here, not all; method: immunoSEQ multiplex PCR. The sample lists about 210,000 clones, about 80% occurring once. Sequencing was carried out using peripheral blood. The receptors shown here come from a man in his 60s with acute or convalescent COVID-19.

Only one count was recorded for this clone. The CDR3 reads CASSFRGNNSPLHF. In nucleotides, the CDR3 is TGTGCCAGCAGTTTTAGGGGAAATAATTCACCCCTCCACTTT. This chain uses TRBV27 with TRBJ1-6; D perhaps matches TRBD1 (5 bases). The CDR3 is 14 amino acids. Germline loops: CDR1 MNHEY, CDR2 SMNVEV (reference sequence). Trimming shortened V by 3 bases and J by 5 bases, and 8 bases separated the two germline ends.

The gene calls are TRBV6-5 and TRBJ1-5, with 7 bases matching TRBD1. The germline gives CDR1 MNHEY, CDR2 SVGAGI. This CDR3 region has 15 residues. V gave up 5 bases and J gave up 2 bases; unmatched junction bases: 6. In DNA, the CDR3 is TGTGCCAGCAGTACAGGGGCGCGGGGCAATCAGCCCCAGCATTTT. Amino acid sequence: CASSTGARGNQPQHF.

CDR3: CASSNIAGAPYNEQFF. Written as DNA, the CDR3 is TGTGCCAGCAGCAATATAGCGGGAGCACCCTACAATGAGCAGTTCTTC. V is TRBV9 and J is TRBJ2-1; TRBD2 aligns across 9 bases. Germline-derived CDR1 and CDR2 are SGDLS and YYNGEE. The CDR3 consists of 16 residues. Losses at the gene ends were 4 bases for V and 2 bases for J; bases not matched to a gene: 7.

This clone was counted between two and nine times. This chain joins TRBV25-1 and TRBJ2-2; D ambiguous. The CDR3 is 13 amino acids. The germline CDR1 and CDR2 sequences are MGHDK and SYGVNS. The V and J ends lost 1 base and 3 bases respectively, with 3 bases between them. In DNA form, the CDR3 reads TGTGCCAGCAGTGAATCTTACACCGGGGAGCTGTTTTTT. Amino acid sequence: CASSESYTGELFF.

V usage is TRBV9 and J usage is TRBJ2-1; 9 bases fit TRBD2. Per the germline V gene, CDR1 is SGDLS and CDR2 is YYNGEE. J gave up 0 bases and V 6 bases, and 1 base lay outside the gene matches. The CDR3 consists of 14 residues. The CDR3 DNA reads TGTGCCAGCAATAGCGGGGGCTCCTACAATGAGCAGTTCTTC. Amino acid sequence: CASNSGGSYNEQFF.

This rearrangement joins TRBV5-1 to TRBJ2-1, with D tentatively TRBD1 (6 bases). Trimming cost V 1 base and J 0 bases, with 8 bases left between them. This CDR3 has 15 amino acids. CDR1 is SGHRS and CDR2 is YFSETQ in the germline V gene. CDR3: CASSLPRGSYNEQFF. The CDR3 region has the DNA TGCGCCAGCAGCTTGCCCAGGGGCTCCTACAATGAGCAGTTCTTC.

This rearrangement joins TRBV11-2 to TRBJ2-7; 7 nucleotides agree with TRBD2. V lost 8 bases, J lost 0 bases, and 7 bases stayed unmatched. Germline CDR1 and CDR2: SGHAT and FQNNGV. CDR3 length: 14 amino acids. CDR3 DNA: TGTGCCAGCGGCACGCCGGGGGGCTCCTACGAGCAGTACTTC. This sequence encodes CASGTPGGSYEQYF.

The chain couples TRBV6-2 or TRBV6-3 to TRBJ1-6; TRBD1 matches at 7 bases. The CDR3 has 15 amino acids. CDR1 and CDR2 (germline): MNHEY, SVGEGT. With V trimmed by 2 bases and J by 10 bases, 8 bases remained unmatched. The CDR3 protein is CASSYRQGVGSPLHF. The CDR3 nucleotides read TGTGCCAGCAGTTACCGCCAGGGGGTCGGGTCACCCCTCCACTTT.

This sequence joins TRBV4-3 and TRBJ2-7, with 12 bases lining up with TRBD1. Germline V lookup: CDR1 LGHNA, CDR2 YSLEER. Trimming cost V 0 bases and J 1 base; bases outside gene matches: 7. CDR3 length: 18 residues. CDR3 sequence (DNA): TGCGCCAGCAGCCAAGATCCGGGACAGGGGGCTAAGTCCTACGAGCAGTACTTC. It is translated as CASSQDPGQGAKSYEQYF.